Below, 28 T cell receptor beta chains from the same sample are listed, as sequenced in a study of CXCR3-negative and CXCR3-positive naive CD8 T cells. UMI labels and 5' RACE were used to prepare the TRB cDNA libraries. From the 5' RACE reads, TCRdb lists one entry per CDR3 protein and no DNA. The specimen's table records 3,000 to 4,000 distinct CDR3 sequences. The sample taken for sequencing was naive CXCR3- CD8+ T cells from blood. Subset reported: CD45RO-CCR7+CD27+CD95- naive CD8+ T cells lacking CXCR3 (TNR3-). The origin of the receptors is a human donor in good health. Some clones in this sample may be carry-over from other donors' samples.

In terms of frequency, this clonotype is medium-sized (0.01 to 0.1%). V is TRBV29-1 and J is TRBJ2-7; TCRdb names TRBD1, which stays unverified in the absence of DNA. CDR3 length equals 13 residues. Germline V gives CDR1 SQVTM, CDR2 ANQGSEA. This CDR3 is CSINQGAAYEQYF.

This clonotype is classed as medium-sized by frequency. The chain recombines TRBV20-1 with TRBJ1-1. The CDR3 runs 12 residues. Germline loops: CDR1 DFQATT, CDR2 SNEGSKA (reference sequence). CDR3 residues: CSASEGYTEAFF.

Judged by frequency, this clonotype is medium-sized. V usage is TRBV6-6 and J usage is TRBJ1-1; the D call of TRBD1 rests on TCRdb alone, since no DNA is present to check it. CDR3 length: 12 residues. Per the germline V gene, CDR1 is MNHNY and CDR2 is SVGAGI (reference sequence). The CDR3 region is CASSYGGTEAFF.

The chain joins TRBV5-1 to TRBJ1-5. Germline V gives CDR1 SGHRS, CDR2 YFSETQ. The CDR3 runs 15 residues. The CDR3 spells CASSLASVGNQPQHF.

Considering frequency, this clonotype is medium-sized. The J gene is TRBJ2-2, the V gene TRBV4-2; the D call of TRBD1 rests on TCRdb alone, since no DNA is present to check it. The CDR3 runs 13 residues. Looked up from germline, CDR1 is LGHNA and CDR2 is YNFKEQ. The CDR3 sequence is CASSQLGLGELFF.

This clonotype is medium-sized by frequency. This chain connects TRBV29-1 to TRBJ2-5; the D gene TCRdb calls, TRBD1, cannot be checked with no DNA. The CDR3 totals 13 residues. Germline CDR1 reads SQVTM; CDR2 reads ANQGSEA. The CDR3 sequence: CSVPGSNQGAQYF.

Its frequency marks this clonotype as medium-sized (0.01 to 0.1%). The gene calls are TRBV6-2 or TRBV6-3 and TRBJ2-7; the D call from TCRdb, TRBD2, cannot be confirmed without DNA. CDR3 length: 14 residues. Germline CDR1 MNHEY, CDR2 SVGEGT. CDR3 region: CASSHGPTVYEQYF.

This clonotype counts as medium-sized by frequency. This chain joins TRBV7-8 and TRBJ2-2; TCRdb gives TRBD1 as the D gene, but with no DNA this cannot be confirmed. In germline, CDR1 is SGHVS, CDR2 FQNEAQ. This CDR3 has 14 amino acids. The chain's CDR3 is CASSGQFNTGELFF.

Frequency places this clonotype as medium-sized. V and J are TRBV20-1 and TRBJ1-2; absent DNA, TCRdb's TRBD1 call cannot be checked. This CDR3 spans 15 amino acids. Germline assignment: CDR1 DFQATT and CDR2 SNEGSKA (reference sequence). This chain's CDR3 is CSARPTRDINYGYTF.

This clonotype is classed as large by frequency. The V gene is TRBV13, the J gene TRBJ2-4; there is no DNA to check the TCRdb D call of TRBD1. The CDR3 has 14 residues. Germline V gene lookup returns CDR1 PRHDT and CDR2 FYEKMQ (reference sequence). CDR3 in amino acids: CASSLLSGKNIQYF. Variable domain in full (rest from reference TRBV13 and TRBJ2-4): AAGVIQSPRHLIKEKRETATLKCYPIPRHDTVYWYQQGPGQDPQFLISFYEKMQSDKGSIPDRFSAQQFSDYHSELNMSSLELGDSALYFCASSLLSGKNIQYFGAGTRLSVL.

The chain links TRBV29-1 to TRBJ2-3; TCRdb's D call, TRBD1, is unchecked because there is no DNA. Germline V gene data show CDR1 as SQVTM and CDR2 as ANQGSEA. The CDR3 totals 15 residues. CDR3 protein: CSVEGAGGGSDTQYF.

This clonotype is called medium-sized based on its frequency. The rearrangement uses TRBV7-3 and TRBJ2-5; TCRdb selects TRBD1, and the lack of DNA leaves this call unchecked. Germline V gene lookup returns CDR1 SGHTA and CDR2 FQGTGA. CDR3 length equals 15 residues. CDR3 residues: CASSPNGGDLKTQYF.

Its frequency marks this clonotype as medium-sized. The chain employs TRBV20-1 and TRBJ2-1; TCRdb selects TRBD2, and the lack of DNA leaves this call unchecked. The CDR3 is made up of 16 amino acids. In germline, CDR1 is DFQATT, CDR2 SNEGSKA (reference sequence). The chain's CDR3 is CSAVSGGAVFENEQFF.

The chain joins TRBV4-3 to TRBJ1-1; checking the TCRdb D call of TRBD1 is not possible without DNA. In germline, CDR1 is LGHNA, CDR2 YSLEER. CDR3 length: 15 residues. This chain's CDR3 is CASSQTRVTNTEAFF.

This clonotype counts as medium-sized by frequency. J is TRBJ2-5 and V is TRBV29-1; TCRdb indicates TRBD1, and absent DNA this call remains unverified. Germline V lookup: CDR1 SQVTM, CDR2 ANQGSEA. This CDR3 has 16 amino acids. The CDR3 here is CSVEDPGDRVQETQYF. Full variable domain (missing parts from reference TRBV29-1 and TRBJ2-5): SAVISQKPSRDICQRGTSLTIQCQVDSQVTMMFWYRQQPGQSLTLIATANQGSEATYESGFVIDKFPISRPNLTFSTLTVSNMSPEDSSIYLCSVEDPGDRVQETQYFGPGTRLLVL.

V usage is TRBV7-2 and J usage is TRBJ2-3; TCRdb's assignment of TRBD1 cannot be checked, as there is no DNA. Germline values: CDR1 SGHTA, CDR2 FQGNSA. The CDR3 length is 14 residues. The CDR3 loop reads CASSLGVGSDTQYF.

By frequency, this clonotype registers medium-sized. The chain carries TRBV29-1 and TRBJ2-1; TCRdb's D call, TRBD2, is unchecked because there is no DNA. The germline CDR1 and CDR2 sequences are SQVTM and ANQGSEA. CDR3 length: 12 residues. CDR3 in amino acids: CSAPLAGTEQFF.

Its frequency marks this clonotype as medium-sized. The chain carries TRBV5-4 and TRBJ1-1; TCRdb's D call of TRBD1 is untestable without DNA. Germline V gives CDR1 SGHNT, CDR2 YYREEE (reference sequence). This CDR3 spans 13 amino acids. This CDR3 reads CASSTTGSTEAFF.

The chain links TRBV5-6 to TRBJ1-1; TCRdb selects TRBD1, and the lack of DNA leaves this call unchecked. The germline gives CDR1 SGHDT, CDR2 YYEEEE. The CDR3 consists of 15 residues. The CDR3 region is CASSLDGTGYTEAFF.

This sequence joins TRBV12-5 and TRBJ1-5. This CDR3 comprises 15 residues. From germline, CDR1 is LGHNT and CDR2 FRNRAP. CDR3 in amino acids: CASDHEAGLEQPQHF. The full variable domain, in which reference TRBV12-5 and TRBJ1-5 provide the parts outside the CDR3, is DARVTQTPRHKVTEMGQEVTMRCQPILGHNTVFWYRQTMMQGLELLAYFRNRAPLDDSGMPKDRFSAEMPDATLATLKIQPSEPRDSAVYFCASDHEAGLEQPQHFGDGTRLSIL.

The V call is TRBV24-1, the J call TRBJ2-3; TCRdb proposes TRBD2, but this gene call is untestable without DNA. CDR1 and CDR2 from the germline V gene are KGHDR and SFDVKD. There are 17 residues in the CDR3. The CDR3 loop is CATSEVTSGRRPDTQYF.

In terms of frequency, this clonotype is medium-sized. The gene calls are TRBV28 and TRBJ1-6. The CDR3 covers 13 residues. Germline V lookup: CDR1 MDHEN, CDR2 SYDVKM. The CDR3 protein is CASKRGYNSPLHF.

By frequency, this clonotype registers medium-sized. This chain's CDR3 is CASSPPGTVVYEQYF. The chain uses TRBV3-1 and TRBJ2-7; TCRdb gives TRBD1 as the D gene, but with no DNA this cannot be confirmed. This CDR3 has 15 amino acids. Germline CDR1 reads LGHDT; CDR2 reads YNNKEL (reference sequence).

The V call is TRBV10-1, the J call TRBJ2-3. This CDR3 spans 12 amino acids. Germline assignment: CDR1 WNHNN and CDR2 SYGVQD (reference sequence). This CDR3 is CASSEVSDTQYF.

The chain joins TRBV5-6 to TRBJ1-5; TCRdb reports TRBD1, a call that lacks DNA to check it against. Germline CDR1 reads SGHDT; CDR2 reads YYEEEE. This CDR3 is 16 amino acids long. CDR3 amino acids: CASSLGARGRNQPQHF.

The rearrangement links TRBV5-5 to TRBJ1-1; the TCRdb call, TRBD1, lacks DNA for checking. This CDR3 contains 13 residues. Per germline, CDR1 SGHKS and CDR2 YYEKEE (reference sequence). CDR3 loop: CDSSPRDTYEAFF.

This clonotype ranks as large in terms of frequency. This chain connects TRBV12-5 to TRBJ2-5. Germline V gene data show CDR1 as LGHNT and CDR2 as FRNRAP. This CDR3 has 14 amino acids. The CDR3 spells CASATDLEQETQYF.

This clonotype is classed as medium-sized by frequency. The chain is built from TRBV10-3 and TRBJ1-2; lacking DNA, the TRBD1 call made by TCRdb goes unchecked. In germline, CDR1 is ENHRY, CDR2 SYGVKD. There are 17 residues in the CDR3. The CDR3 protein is CAISERSLTGAGYGYTF.